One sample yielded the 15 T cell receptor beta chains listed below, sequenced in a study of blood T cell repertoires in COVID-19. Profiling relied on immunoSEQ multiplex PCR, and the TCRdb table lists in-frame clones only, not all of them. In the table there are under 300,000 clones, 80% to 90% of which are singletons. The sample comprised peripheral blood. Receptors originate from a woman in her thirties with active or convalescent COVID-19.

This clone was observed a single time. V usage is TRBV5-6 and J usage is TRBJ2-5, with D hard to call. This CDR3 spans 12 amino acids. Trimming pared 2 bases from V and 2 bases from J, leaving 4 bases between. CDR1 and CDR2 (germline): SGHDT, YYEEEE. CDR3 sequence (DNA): TGTGCCAGCAGCTTACGGCAAGAGACCCAGTACTTC. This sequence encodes CASSLRQETQYF.

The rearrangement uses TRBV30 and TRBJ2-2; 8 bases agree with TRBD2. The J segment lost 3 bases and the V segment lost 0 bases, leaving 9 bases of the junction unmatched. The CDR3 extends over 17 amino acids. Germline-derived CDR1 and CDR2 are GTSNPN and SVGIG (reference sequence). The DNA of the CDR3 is TGTGCCTGGAGTGTGGTCTTGACTAGCGAGCACACCGGGGAGCTGTTTTTT. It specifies CAWSVVLTSEHTGELFF.

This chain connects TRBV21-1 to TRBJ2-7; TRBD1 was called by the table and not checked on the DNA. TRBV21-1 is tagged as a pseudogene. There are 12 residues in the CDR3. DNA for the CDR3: TGTGCCAGCACCGCAGGGAAGCACGAGCAGTACTTC. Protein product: CASTAGKHEQYF.

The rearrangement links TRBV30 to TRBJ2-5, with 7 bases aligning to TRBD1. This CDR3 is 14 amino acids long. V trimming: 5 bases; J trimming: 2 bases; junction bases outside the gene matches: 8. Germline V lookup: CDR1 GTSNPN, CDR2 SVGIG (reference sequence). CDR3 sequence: CAWSAGGTQETQYF. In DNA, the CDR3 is TGTGCCTGGTCGGCAGGGGGTACACAAGAGACCCAGTACTTC. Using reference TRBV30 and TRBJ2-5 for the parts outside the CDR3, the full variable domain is SQTIHQWPATLVQPVGSPLSLECTVEGTSNPNLYWYRQAAGRGLQLLFYSVGIGQISSEVPQNLSASRPQDRQFILSSKKLLLSDSGFYLCAWSAGGTQETQYFGPGTRLLVL.

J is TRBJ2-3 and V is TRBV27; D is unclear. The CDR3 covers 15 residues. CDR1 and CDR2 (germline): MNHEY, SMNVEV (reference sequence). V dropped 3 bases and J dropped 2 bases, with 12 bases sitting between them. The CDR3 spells CASSFFPETTDTQYF. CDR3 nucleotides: TGTGCCAGCAGTTTTTTCCCGGAGACCACAGATACGCAGTATTTT.

The CDR3 DNA follows: TGTGCCAGCAGCTTTAGCGGCGCCTACGAGCAGTACTTC. Residues: CASSFSGAYEQYF. J is TRBJ2-7 and V is TRBV5-4; the D gene is possibly TRBD2 (6 bases). Germline loops: CDR1 SGHNT, CDR2 YYREEE (reference sequence). The CDR3 is made up of 13 amino acids. Trimming removed 2 bases from V and 2 bases from J, with 8 bases in between.

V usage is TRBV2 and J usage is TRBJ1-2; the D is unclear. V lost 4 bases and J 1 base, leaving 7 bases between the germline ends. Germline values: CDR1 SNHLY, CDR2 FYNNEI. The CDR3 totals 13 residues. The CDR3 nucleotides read TGTGCCAGCAGTGCTCGGGTTAACTATGGCTACACCTTC. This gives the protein CASSARVNYGYTF.

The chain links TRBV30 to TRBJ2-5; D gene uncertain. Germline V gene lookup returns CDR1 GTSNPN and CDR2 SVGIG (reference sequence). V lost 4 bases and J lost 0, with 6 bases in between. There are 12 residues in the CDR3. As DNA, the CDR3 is TGTGCCTGGAAAAGCTACCAAGAGACCCAGTACTTC. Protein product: CAWKSYQETQYF.

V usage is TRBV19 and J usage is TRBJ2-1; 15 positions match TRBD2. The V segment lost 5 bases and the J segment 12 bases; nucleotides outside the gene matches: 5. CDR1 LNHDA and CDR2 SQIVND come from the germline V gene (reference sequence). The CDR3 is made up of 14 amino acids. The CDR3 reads CASSPRTSGGVQFF. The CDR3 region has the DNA TGTGCCAGTAGTCCCCGGACTAGCGGGGGGGTGCAGTTCTTC.

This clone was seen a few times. CDR3 amino acids: CASSPPGGTQYF. The CDR3 DNA reads TGCGCCAGCAGCCCGCCGGGGGGGACGCAGTATTTT. The V and J genes are TRBV5-1 and TRBJ2-3; 8 bases line up with TRBD2. Germline CDR1 is SGHRS and CDR2 is YFSETQ. With 4 bases clipped from V and 9 bases from J, the junction kept 4 bases outside the gene matches. The CDR3 is 12 residues long.

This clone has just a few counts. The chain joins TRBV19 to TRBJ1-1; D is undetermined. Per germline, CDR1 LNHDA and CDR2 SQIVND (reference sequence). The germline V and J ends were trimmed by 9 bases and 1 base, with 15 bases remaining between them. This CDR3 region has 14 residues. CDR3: CASRGRLRNTEAFF. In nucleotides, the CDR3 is TGTGCCAGCCGAGGGAGGCTCCGGAACACTGAAGCTTTCTTT.

CDR3 bases: TGCGCCAGCAGCCAAGCCGTCAGTCTTTATGGCTACACCTTC. Translated, it gives CASSQAVSLYGYTF. The chain combines TRBV4-3 with TRBJ1-2; D is undetermined. The CDR3 length is 14 residues. Germline-derived CDR1 and CDR2 are LGHNA and YSLEER. The V end was cut by 1 base, the J end by 5 bases, with 11 bases between.

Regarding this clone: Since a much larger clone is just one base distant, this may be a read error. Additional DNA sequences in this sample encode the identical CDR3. The CDR3 region has the DNA TGTGCCTGCTGTTTTCGGGGGGGGGCCGGGGCCAACGTCCTGACTTTC. Residues: CACCFRGGAGANVLTF. J is TRBJ2-6 and V is TRBV6-2 or TRBV6-3; 8 bases match TRBD2. This CDR3 spans 16 amino acids. V lost 11 bases and J lost 4; bases outside the gene matches: 13. The V gene's germline CDR1 is MNHEY and CDR2 SVGEGT.

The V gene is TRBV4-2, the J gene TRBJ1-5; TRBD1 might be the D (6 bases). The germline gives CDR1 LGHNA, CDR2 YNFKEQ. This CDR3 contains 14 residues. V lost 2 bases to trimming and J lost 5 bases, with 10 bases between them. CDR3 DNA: TGTGCCAGCAGCCAAACAGGGAGGGATCAGCCCCAGCATTTT. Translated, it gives CASSQTGRDQPQHF.

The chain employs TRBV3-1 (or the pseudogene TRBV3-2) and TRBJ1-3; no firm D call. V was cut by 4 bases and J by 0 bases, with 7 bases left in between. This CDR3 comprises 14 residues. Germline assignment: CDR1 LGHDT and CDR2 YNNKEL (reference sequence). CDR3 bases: TGTGCCAGCAGCCCTAAATTCTCTGGAAACACCATATATTTT. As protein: CASSPKFSGNTIYF.